Listed below are T cell receptor beta chains from one sample, sequenced in a study of T cell responses to AZD1222 COVID-19 vaccine. Method: immunoSEQ multiplex PCR; TCRdb's copy keeps in-frame clones and lacks some. The table lists around 140,000 clones, roughly 90% of them singletons. The material was peripheral blood, obtained 28 days after the second dose of the MenACWY control vaccine. These receptors all come from an adult who received the MenACWY meningococcal vaccine as a control. Each CDR3 is given with its conserved first and last residue. D genes are given only for firm matches. Where a row states a size, it is once, few, many or the class of an expanded clone; other rows omit it.

J gene: TRBJ1-3
V gene: TRBV7-2
clone size: NA
D gene: NA
CDR3 protein: CASSEQGNTIYF
CDR3 DNA: TGTGCCAGCAGCGAACAGGGAAACACCATATATTTT

J gene: TRBJ2-1
V gene: TRBV4-3
clone size: NA
D gene: TRBD2
CDR3 protein: CASSQVSGQGDEQFF
CDR3 DNA: TGCGCCAGCAGCCAAGTTAGCGGGCAGGGAGACGAGCAGTTCTTC

J gene: TRBJ1-1
V gene: TRBV9
clone size: NA
D gene: TRBD1
CDR3 protein: CASSPDWTGDPLAFF
CDR3 DNA: TGTGCCAGCAGCCCCGACTGGACAGGGGACCCACTAGCTTTCTTT

J gene: TRBJ1-1
V gene: TRBV3-1/TRBV3-2
clone size: NA
D gene: TRBD1
CDR3 protein: CASSLGQGVPEAFF
CDR3 DNA: TGTGCCAGCAGCCTTGGACAGGGAGTTCCTGAAGCTTTCTTT

J gene: TRBJ1-1
V gene: TRBV30
clone size: once
D gene: TRBD1
CDR3 protein: CAWGQGARSLIGTEAFF
CDR3 DNA: TGTGCCTGGGGACAGGGGGCGCGAAGCTTGATTGGCACTGAAGCTTTCTTT

J gene: TRBJ2-5
V gene: TRBV30
clone size: NA
D gene: NA
CDR3 protein: CAWSVHGETQYF
CDR3 DNA: TGTGCCTGGAGTGTACACGGGGAGACCCAGTACTTC

J gene: TRBJ2-5
V gene: TRBV29-1
clone size: NA
D gene: NA
CDR3 protein: CSVEPGPLRSETQYF
CDR3 DNA: TGCAGCGTTGAGCCCGGGCCCCTCCGATCTGAGACCCAGTACTTC

J gene: TRBJ1-2
V gene: TRBV7-3
clone size: NA
D gene: TRBD1
CDR3 protein: CASSLTGQAIRGDGYTF
CDR3 DNA: TGTGCCAGCAGTCTTACGGGACAGGCAATTCGCGGGGATGGCTACACCTTC

J gene: TRBJ1-1
V gene: TRBV28
clone size: NA
D gene: TRBD1
CDR3 protein: CASSLGTGSMNTEAFF
CDR3 DNA: TGTGCCAGCAGTTTAGGGACAGGCTCCATGAACACTGAAGCTTTCTTT

J gene: TRBJ1-6
V gene: TRBV19
clone size: few
D gene: TRBD1
CDR3 protein: CASVETGKNSPLHF
CDR3 DNA: TGTGCCAGTGTCGAGACAGGGAAGAATTCACCCCTCCACTTT

J gene: TRBJ1-1
V gene: TRBV5-4
clone size: once
D gene: NA
CDR3 protein: CASSIYRVADTEAFF
CDR3 DNA: TGTGCCAGCAGCATTTACAGGGTGGCGGACACTGAAGCTTTCTTT

J gene: TRBJ1-1
V gene: TRBV18
clone size: NA
D gene: NA
CDR3 protein: CASSPPQGRVTEAFF
CDR3 DNA: TGTGCCAGCTCACCACCGCAAGGGAGAGTCACTGAAGCTTTCTTT

J gene: TRBJ2-2
V gene: TRBV21-1
clone size: NA
D gene: NA
CDR3 protein: CASSKPSVRGRTGELFF
CDR3 DNA: TGTGCCAGCAGCAAGCCCTCCGTTAGGGGCCGGACCGGGGAGCTGTTTTTT

J gene: TRBJ2-7
V gene: TRBV7-3
clone size: NA
D gene: NA
CDR3 protein: CASSLDRSHEQYF
CDR3 DNA: TGTGCCAGCAGCTTAGACAGGAGCCACGAGCAGTACTTC

J gene: TRBJ1-5
V gene: TRBV27
clone size: NA
D gene: TRBD1
CDR3 protein: CASSPRTGSSNQPQHF
CDR3 DNA: TGTGCCAGCAGTCCCCGGACAGGATCTAGCAATCAGCCCCAGCATTTT

J gene: TRBJ2-7
V gene: TRBV7-3
clone size: NA
D gene: NA
CDR3 protein: CASSLIGSPPYEQYF
CDR3 DNA: TGTGCCAGCAGCTTAATCGGGTCTCCTCCCTACGAGCAGTACTTC

J gene: TRBJ2-5
V gene: TRBV6-5
clone size: NA
D gene: NA
CDR3 protein: CASSPQETQYF
CDR3 DNA: TGTGCCAGCAGTCCACAGGAGACCCAGTACTTC

J gene: TRBJ2-2
V gene: TRBV30
clone size: NA
D gene: TRBD1
CDR3 protein: CAWTLRQGTGELFF
CDR3 DNA: TGTGCCTGGACCCTCAGACAGGGGACCGGGGAGCTGTTTTTT

J gene: TRBJ2-5
V gene: TRBV18
clone size: NA
D gene: NA
CDR3 protein: CASSPNGGETQYF
CDR3 DNA: TGTGCCAGCTCACCAAATGGGGGGGAGACCCAGTACTTC

J gene: TRBJ2-7
V gene: TRBV11-2
clone size: NA
D gene: TRBD1
CDR3 protein: CASSRDRGYEQYF
CDR3 DNA: TGTGCCAGCAGCCGCGACAGGGGCTACGAGCAGTACTTC

J gene: TRBJ1-5
V gene: TRBV21-1
clone size: NA
D gene: NA
CDR3 protein: CASSKFGTYQPQHF
CDR3 DNA: TGTGCCAGCAGCAAATTCGGCACCTATCAGCCCCAGCATTTT

J gene: TRBJ2-4
V gene: TRBV13
clone size: NA
D gene: NA
CDR3 protein: CASSPRREANIQYF
CDR3 DNA: TGTGCCAGCAGCCCCCGAAGAGAGGCGAACATTCAGTACTTC

J gene: TRBJ2-3
V gene: TRBV29-1
clone size: NA
D gene: NA
CDR3 protein: CSVGRGPLGGRGQHTQYF
CDR3 DNA: TGCAGCGTTGGACGCGGCCCCCTCGGCGGGCGCGGTCAGCATACGCAGTATTTT

J gene: TRBJ1-2
V gene: TRBV21-1
clone size: NA
D gene: NA
CDR3 protein: CASSDDLWDRGLINYGYTF
CDR3 DNA: TGTGCCAGCAGCGACGACCTGTGGGACAGGGGGCTGATTAACTATGGCTACACCTTC

J gene: TRBJ2-7
V gene: TRBV9
clone size: NA
D gene: TRBD2
CDR3 protein: CASSVASGRTSEQYF
CDR3 DNA: TGTGCCAGCAGCGTAGCCAGCGGGAGAACAAGCGAGCAGTACTTC

J gene: TRBJ1-1
V gene: TRBV2
clone size: few
D gene: TRBD1
CDR3 protein: CASTYDRGQGNTEAFF
CDR3 DNA: TGTGCCAGCACTTACGACAGGGGGCAGGGGAACACTGAAGCTTTCTTT

J gene: TRBJ1-2
V gene: TRBV19
clone size: NA
D gene: NA
CDR3 protein: CATRPTRNYGYTF
CDR3 DNA: TGTGCCACCCGTCCTACGCGTAACTATGGCTACACCTTC

J gene: TRBJ1-2
V gene: TRBV29-1
clone size: NA
D gene: NA
CDR3 protein: CSPGPYGYTF
CDR3 DNA: TGCAGCCCGGGGCCCTATGGCTACACCTTC

J gene: TRBJ1-3
V gene: TRBV6-6
clone size: NA
D gene: NA
CDR3 protein: CASSYGLGGLGNTIYF
CDR3 DNA: TGTGCCAGCAGTTACGGACTTGGGGGGCTTGGAAACACCATATATTTT

J gene: TRBJ1-5
V gene: TRBV9
clone size: once
D gene: TRBD1
CDR3 protein: CASSVGLVRDRGKWSNQPQHF
CDR3 DNA: TGTGCCAGCAGCGTAGGTCTTGTGAGGGACAGGGGGAAGTGGAGCAATCAGCCCCAGCATTTT

J gene: TRBJ2-3
V gene: TRBV5-8
clone size: NA
D gene: NA
CDR3 protein: CASSLERAGDTQYF
CDR3 DNA: TGTGCCAGCAGCTTGGAGCGGGCGGGAGATACGCAGTATTTT

J gene: TRBJ1-1
V gene: TRBV14
clone size: NA
D gene: NA
CDR3 protein: CASSQLGSLTGRDAFF
CDR3 DNA: TGTGCCAGCAGCCAATTGGGAAGCCTGACAGGACGAGATGCTTTCTTT

J gene: TRBJ2-7
V gene: TRBV18
clone size: NA
D gene: TRBD1
CDR3 protein: CASSPRDSSYEQYF
CDR3 DNA: TGTGCCAGCTCTCCCAGGGACAGCTCCTACGAGCAGTACTTC

J gene: TRBJ1-4
V gene: TRBV27
clone size: NA
D gene: NA
CDR3 protein: CASSPRRNEKLFF
CDR3 DNA: TGTGCCAGCAGTCCCAGGCGGAATGAAAAACTGTTTTTT

J gene: TRBJ2-1
V gene: TRBV9
clone size: NA
D gene: NA
CDR3 protein: CASSADGLSYNEQFF
CDR3 DNA: TGTGCCAGCAGCGCTGACGGGTTGTCCTACAATGAGCAGTTCTTC

J gene: TRBJ1-1
V gene: TRBV6-5
clone size: NA
D gene: NA
CDR3 protein: CASSSQGFSTEAFF
CDR3 DNA: TGTGCCAGCAGTTCCCAGGGGTTTTCCACTGAAGCTTTCTTT

J gene: TRBJ2-5
V gene: TRBV6-5
clone size: NA
D gene: NA
CDR3 protein: CASSYGGETQYF
CDR3 DNA: TGTGCCAGCAGTTACGGGGGAGAGACCCAGTACTTC

J gene: TRBJ2-7
V gene: TRBV5-6
clone size: few
D gene: TRBD2
CDR3 protein: CASSPLSRASGSREQYF
CDR3 DNA: TGTGCCAGCAGCCCCCTAAGTCGGGCTAGCGGGAGCAGGGAGCAGTACTTC

J gene: TRBJ2-1
V gene: TRBV20-1
clone size: NA
D gene: NA
CDR3 protein: CSASDSEQFF
CDR3 DNA: TGCAGTGCTAGTGACAGTGAGCAGTTCTTC

J gene: TRBJ2-7
V gene: TRBV10-3
clone size: NA
D gene: TRBD1
CDR3 protein: CAIRGQESYEQYF
CDR3 DNA: TGTGCCATCAGGGGACAGGAATCCTACGAGCAGTACTTC

J gene: TRBJ1-6
V gene: TRBV19
clone size: NA
D gene: NA
CDR3 protein: CASSLRQENSPLHF
CDR3 DNA: TGTGCCAGTAGTCTAAGACAGGAGAATTCACCCCTCCACTTT

J gene: TRBJ1-6
V gene: TRBV4-3
clone size: NA
D gene: NA
CDR3 protein: CASSLGRALNNSPLHF
CDR3 DNA: TGCGCCAGCAGCCTCGGGCGGGCCCTAAATAATTCACCCCTCCACTTT